One and the same sample provided the 15 T cell receptor beta chains below, sequenced in a study of STAT5B mutations in CD4+ large granular lymphocyte leukemia. Assay used: immunoSEQ multiplex PCR; TCRdb lists only in-frame clones, some missing. The sample carries 45,000 to 55,000 clones, about 70% recorded once. Sequences were obtained from CD4+ T cells from blood buffy coats. These receptors were obtained from a human donor in good health.

The chain has TRBV2 and TRBJ1-2; D uncertain. The CDR3 has 14 amino acids. From germline, CDR1 is SNHLY and CDR2 FYNNEI. The V gene lost 1 base and the J gene lost 5 bases, with 11 bases spanning the gap. CDR3 sequence (DNA): TGTGCCAGCAGTGAAGGGACGGATGTTTATGGCTACACCTTC. This sequence encodes CASSEGTDVYGYTF.

The chain combines TRBV6-1 with TRBJ1-6; a weak D match, TRBD1 (5 bases). CDR3 size: 14 residues. Germline lookup yields CDR1 MNHNS and CDR2 SASEGT. The V gene lost 1 base and the J gene lost 7 bases, with 8 bases spanning the gap. CDR3 amino acids: CASSEGDGNSPLHF. CDR3 in DNA: TGTGCCAGCAGTGAAGGGGACGGAAATTCACCCCTCCACTTT.

This clone was recorded once. At the DNA level, this CDR3 is encoded by other sequences in the same sample as well. The CDR3 sequence is CAWSVTGNSPLHF. CDR3 DNA sequence: TGTGCCTGGAGTGTAACGGGGAATTCACCCCTCCACTTT. The genes are TRBV30 and TRBJ1-6; D call uncertain. Trimming took 0 bases from V and 7 from J, leaving 7 bases between them. The CDR3 is 13 residues long. Germline assignment: CDR1 GTSNPN and CDR2 SVGIG (reference sequence). Full variable domain (outside the CDR3, taken from reference TRBV30 and TRBJ1-6): SQTIHQWPATLVQPVGSPLSLECTVEGTSNPNLYWYRQAAGRGLQLLFYSVGIGQISSEVPQNLSASRPQDRQFILSSKKLLLSDSGFYLCAWSVTGNSPLHFGNGTRLTVT.

The chain uses TRBV7-8 and TRBJ1-6, with D maybe TRBD1 (5 bases). The germline V gene encodes CDR1 SGHVS and CDR2 FQNEAQ. The CDR3 is made up of 16 amino acids. V gave up 0 bases and J gave up 8 bases, with 14 bases separating them. This CDR3 reads CASSLATREVHSPLHF. In nucleotides, the CDR3 is TGTGCCAGCAGCTTAGCTACCAGGGAAGTTCATTCACCCCTCCACTTT.

The rearrangement links TRBV30 to TRBJ2-1, with 8 bases identical to TRBD2. The V gene's germline CDR1 is GTSNPN and CDR2 SVGIG (reference sequence). With 1 base clipped from V and 9 bases from J, the junction kept 11 bases outside the gene matches. This CDR3 comprises 15 residues. CDR3 in amino acids: CAWSERGGLGGEQFF. The CDR3 DNA reads TGTGCCTGGAGTGAACGGGGGGGCCTCGGTGGTGAGCAGTTCTTC.

V usage is TRBV10-3 and J usage is TRBJ2-2, with 9 positions matching TRBD1. CDR3 length: 17 amino acids. V gave up 2 bases and J gave up 0 bases; unmatched junction bases: 4. Germline V gene data show CDR1 as ENHRY and CDR2 as SYGVKD. The DNA of the CDR3 is TGTGCCATCAGTGAGACAGGGGGCTTCGCGAACACCGGGGAGCTGTTTTTT. It specifies CAISETGGFANTGELFF.

V is TRBV19 and J is TRBJ1-2; possibly TRBD1 for D (5 bases). Germline loops: CDR1 LNHDA, CDR2 SQIVND (reference sequence). The length of the CDR3 is 15 residues. The germline V and J ends were trimmed by 5 bases and 5 bases, with 18 bases remaining between them. The CDR3 loop is CASSFGGSSTYGYTF. In nucleotides, the CDR3 is TGTGCCAGTAGTTTCGGGGGTTCCTCCACGTATGGCTACACCTTC.

This clone appeared a few times. The chain has TRBV6-6 and TRBJ1-6; TRBD1 matches at 7 bases. V trimming: 6 bases; J trimming: 9 bases; junction bases outside the gene matches: 5. The CDR3 loop spans 13 amino acids. CDR1 and CDR2 from the germline V gene are MNHNY and SVGAGI (reference sequence). The CDR3 here is CASRTGPSSPLHF. The CDR3, as DNA: TGTGCCAGCAGGACAGGGCCCTCTTCACCCCTCCACTTT.

This rearrangement joins TRBV5-1 to TRBJ2-7, with TRBD1 identical over 7 bases. This CDR3 has 15 residues. Per the germline V gene, CDR1 is SGHRS and CDR2 is YFSETQ. V lost 1 base to trimming and J lost 0 bases; unmatched junction nucleotides: 4. CDR3: CASSLQGQSSYEQYF. CDR3 nucleotides: TGCGCCAGCAGCTTGCAGGGACAGAGCTCCTACGAGCAGTACTTC.

This clone was recorded once. This chain joins TRBV7-2 and TRBJ2-5; tentatively, D is TRBD2 (7 bases). CDR1 SGHTA and CDR2 FQGNSA come from the germline V gene. The CDR3 totals 17 residues. V lost 3 bases and J lost 2, with 19 bases in between. In DNA, the CDR3 is TGTGCCAGCAGCTTTGCCGCGGGCGGGGGCAAACAAGAGACCCAGTACTTC. It encodes CASSFAAGGGKQETQYF. Combining the CDR3 with reference TRBV7-2 and TRBJ2-5 gives the whole variable domain GAGVSQSPSNKVTEKGKDVELRCDPISGHTALYWYRQSLGQGLEFLIYFQGNSAPDKSGLPSDRFSAERTGGSVSTLTIQRTQQEDSAVYLCASSFAAGGGKQETQYFGPGTRLLVL.

The V gene is TRBV30, the J gene TRBJ2-4, with TRBD2 as a possible D gene (6 bases). CDR1 GTSNPN and CDR2 SVGIG come from the germline V gene (reference sequence). CDR3 length: 14 residues. With 0 bases removed from V and 6 bases from J, the gap between germline ends came to 12 bases. CDR3 region: CAWSVSGVGNIQYF. In nucleotides, the CDR3 is TGTGCCTGGAGTGTTTCGGGGGTAGGAAACATTCAGTACTTC.

In the case of this clone: This is likely a read error, given that the CDR3 carries no conserved phenylalanine or tryptophan at its end. The DNA is omitted, as the CDR3 cannot be located on it reliably, and the CDR3 follows TCRdb's listing. The CDR3 spells CASSLQGRLSL. The rearrangement uses TRBV28 and TRBJ1-1; the tabulated D call, TRBD1, remains unverified against the DNA. Germline values: CDR1 MDHEN, CDR2 SYDVKM. The length of the CDR3 is 11 amino acids, counting both ends.

This chain joins TRBV7-6 and TRBJ2-1; no clear D. Trimming took 0 bases from V and 0 from J, leaving 6 bases between them. The germline V gene has CDR1 SGHVS and CDR2 FNYEAQ. This CDR3 contains 15 residues. The CDR3 spells CASSLAWGSYNEQFF. The DNA of the CDR3 is TGTGCCAGCAGCTTAGCCTGGGGCTCCTACAATGAGCAGTTCTTC.

The rearrangement joins TRBV2 to TRBJ2-3; D is perhaps TRBD1 (6 bases). The CDR3 has 14 amino acids. V shed 6 bases and J shed 5 bases, with 15 bases lying between them. Germline V CDR1 and CDR2: SNHLY, FYNNEI. The CDR3 region is CASRRGLGLDTQYF. The CDR3 bases are TGTGCCAGCAGGAGGGGGTTAGGGTTAGATACGCAGTATTTT.

This clone is a singleton in its sample. This chain links TRBV9 with TRBJ2-7; D tentatively fits TRBD1 or TRBD2 (5 bases each). The CDR3 sequence is 15 residues long. Germline lookup yields CDR1 SGDLS and CDR2 YYNGEE. Between the trimmed V and J ends, which lost 4 bases and 4 bases, there was a span of 18 bases. The CDR3 is CASSFRDGTLYEQYV. CDR3 in DNA: TGTGCCAGCAGCTTTCGGGACGGAACTCTTTACGAGCAGTACGTC.